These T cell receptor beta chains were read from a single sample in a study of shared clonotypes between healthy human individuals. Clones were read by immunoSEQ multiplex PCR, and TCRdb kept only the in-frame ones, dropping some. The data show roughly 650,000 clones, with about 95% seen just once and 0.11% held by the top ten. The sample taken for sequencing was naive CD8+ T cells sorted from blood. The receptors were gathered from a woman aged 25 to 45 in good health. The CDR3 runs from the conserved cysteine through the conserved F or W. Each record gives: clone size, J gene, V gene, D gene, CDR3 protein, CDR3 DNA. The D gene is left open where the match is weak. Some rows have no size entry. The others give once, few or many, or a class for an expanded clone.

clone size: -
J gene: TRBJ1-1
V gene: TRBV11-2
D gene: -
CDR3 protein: CASSLGLITEAFF
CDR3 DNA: TGTGCCAGCAGCTTAGGGCTGATCACTGAAGCTTTCTTT

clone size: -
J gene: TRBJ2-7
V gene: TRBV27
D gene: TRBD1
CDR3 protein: CASSLSSGTGLYEQYF
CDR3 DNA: TGTGCCAGCAGTTTATCGTCCGGGACAGGACTTTACGAGCAGTACTTC

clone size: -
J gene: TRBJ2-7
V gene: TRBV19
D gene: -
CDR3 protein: CASSMGNNDEQYF
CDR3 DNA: TGTGCCAGTAGTATGGGGAACAACGACGAGCAGTACTTC

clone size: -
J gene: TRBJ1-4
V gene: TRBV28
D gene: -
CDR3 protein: CASSSSTNEKLFF
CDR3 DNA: TGTGCCAGCAGTTCCTCAACTAATGAAAAACTGTTTTTT

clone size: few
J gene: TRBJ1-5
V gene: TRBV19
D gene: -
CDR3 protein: CASSIPGNQPQHF
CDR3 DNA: TGTGCCAGTAGTATCCCAGGGAATCAGCCCCAGCATTTT

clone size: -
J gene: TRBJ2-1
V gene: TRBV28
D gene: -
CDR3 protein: CASRGFSYNEQFF
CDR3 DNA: TGTGCCAGCAGGGGATTCTCCTACAATGAGCAGTTCTTC

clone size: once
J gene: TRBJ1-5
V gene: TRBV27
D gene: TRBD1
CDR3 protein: CASSPTAGGTQPQHF
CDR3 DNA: TGTGCCAGCAGTCCTACAGCAGGGGGGACTCAGCCCCAGCATTTT

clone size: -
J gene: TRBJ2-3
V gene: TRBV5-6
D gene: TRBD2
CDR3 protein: CASSLASGTDTQYF
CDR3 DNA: TGTGCCAGCAGCTTGGCTAGCGGAACAGATACGCAGTATTTT

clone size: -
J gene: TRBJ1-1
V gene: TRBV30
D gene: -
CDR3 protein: CAWSVGRRENTEAFF
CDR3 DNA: TGTGCCTGGAGTGTAGGGAGGAGAGAGAACACTGAAGCTTTCTTT

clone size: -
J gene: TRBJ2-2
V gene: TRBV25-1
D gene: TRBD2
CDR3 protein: CASSQAGVGTGELFF
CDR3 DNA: TGTGCCAGCAGTCAAGCGGGAGTAGGTACCGGGGAGCTGTTTTTT

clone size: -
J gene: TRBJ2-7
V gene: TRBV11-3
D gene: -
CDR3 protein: CASSPGTSAGEQYF
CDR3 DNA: TGTGCCAGCAGCCCCGGGACCTCCGCGGGAGAGCAGTACTTC

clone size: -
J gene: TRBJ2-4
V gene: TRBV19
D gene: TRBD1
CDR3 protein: CASSIETGWGTKNIQYF
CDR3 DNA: TGTGCCAGTAGTATAGAGACAGGGTGGGGGACCAAAAACATTCAGTACTTC

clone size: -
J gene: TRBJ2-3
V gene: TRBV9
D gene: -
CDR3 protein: CASSVGRSSTDTQYF
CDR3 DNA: TGTGCCAGCAGCGTAGGGAGGAGTAGCACAGATACGCAGTATTTT

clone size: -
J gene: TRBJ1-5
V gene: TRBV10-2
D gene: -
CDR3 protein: CASSESAYGGNQPQHF
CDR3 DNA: TGCGCCAGCAGTGAGTCAGCCTACGGGGGCAATCAGCCCCAGCATTTT

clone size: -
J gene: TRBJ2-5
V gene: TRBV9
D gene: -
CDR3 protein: CASSVVGGAPRETQYF
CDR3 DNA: TGTGCCAGCAGCGTAGTTGGCGGTGCCCCCCGAGAGACCCAGTACTTC

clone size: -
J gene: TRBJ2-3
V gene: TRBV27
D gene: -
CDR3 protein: CASSPGLLGADTQYF
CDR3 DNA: TGTGCCAGCAGTCCGGGACTTTTGGGAGCAGATACGCAGTATTTT

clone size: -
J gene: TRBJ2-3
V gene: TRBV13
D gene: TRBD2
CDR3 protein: CASSLSLAEGTDTQYF
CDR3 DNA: TGTGCCAGCAGCTTATCCCTAGCGGAGGGGACAGATACGCAGTATTTT

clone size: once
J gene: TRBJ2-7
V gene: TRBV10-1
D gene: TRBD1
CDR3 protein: CASSESGDRAGEQYF
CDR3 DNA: TGCGCCAGCAGTGAGTCAGGGGACAGGGCTGGAGAGCAGTACTTC

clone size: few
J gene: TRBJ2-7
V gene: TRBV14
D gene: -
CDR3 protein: CASSQDHGYEQYF
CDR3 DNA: TGTGCCAGCAGCCAAGATCATGGCTACGAGCAGTACTTC

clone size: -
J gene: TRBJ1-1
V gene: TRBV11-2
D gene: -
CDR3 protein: CASSPTPGRDTEAFF
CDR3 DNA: TGTGCCAGCAGCCCGACCCCAGGGAGGGACACTGAAGCTTTCTTT

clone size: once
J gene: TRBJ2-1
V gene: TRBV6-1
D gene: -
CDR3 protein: CASSETTGNEQFF
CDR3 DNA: TGTGCCAGCAGTGAAACAACAGGGAATGAGCAGTTCTTC

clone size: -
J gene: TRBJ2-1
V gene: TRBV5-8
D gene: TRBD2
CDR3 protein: CASSHGLAGNEQFF
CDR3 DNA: TGTGCCAGCAGCCACGGACTAGCGGGAAACGAGCAGTTCTTC

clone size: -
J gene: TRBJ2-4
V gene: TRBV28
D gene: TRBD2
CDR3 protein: CATRLAGAKNIQYF
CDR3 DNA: TGTGCCACAAGACTAGCTGGCGCCAAAAACATTCAGTACTTC

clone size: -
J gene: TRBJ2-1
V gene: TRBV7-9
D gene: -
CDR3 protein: CASSRSRTDEQFF
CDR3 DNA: TGTGCCAGCAGCCGATCCCGTACCGATGAGCAGTTCTTC

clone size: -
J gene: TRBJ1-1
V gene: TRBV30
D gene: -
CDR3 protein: CAWSEVNTEAFF
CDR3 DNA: TGTGCCTGGAGTGAGGTGAACACTGAAGCTTTCTTT

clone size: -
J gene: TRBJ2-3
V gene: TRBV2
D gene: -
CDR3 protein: CASVENYTQYF
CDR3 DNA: TGTGCCAGCGTGGAGAATTATACGCAGTATTTT

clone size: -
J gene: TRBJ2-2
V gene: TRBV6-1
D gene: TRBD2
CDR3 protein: CASRTSSGNTGELFF
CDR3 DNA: TGTGCCAGCAGAACATCTAGCGGTAACACCGGGGAGCTGTTTTTT

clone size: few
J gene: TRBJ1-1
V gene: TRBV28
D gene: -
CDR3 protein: CASSDIPPAFF
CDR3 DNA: TGTGCCAGCAGTGACATTCCCCCAGCTTTCTTT

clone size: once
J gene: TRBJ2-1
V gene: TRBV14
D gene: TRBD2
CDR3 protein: CASSQVTSGSYNEQFF
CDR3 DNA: TGTGCCAGCAGCCAAGTAACTAGCGGGAGTTACAATGAGCAGTTCTTC

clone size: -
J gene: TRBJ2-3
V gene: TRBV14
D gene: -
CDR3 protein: CASSQARIYRSTDTQYF
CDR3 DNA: TGTGCCAGCAGCCAAGCCAGAATCTATAGGAGCACAGATACGCAGTATTTT

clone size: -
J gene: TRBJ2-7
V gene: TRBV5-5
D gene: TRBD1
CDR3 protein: CASSLGEGAKGTYEQYF
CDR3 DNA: TGTGCCAGCAGCTTGGGAGAGGGGGCAAAGGGCACCTACGAGCAGTACTTC

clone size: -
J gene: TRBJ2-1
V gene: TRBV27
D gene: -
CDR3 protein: CASSLEGSYNEQFF
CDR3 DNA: TGTGCCAGCAGTTTGGAGGGCTCCTACAATGAGCAGTTCTTC

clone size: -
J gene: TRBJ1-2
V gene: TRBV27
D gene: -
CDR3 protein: CASSLRQHYGYTF
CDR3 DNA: TGTGCCAGCAGTCTCCGACAGCACTATGGCTACACCTTC

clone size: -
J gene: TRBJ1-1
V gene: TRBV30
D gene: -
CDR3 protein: CAWRQNPTEAFF
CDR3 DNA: TGTGCCTGGAGGCAAAATCCCACTGAAGCTTTCTTT

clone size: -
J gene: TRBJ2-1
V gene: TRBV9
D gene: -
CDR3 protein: CASSVGWGGTYNEQFF
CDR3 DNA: TGTGCCAGCAGCGTAGGCTGGGGGGGCACCTACAATGAGCAGTTCTTC

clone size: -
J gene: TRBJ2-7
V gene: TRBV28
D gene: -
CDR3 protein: CASSVLYPGTESSYEQYF
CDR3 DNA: TGTGCCAGCAGCGTTCTATACCCCGGGACCGAGAGCTCCTACGAGCAGTACTTC

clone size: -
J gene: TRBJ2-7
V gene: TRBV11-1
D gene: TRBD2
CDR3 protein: CASSLLAGGHEQYF
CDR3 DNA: TGTGCCAGCAGCTTACTAGCGGGAGGCCACGAGCAGTACTTC

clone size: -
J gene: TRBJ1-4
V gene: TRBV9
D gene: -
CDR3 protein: CASSVEPGNEKLFF
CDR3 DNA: TGTGCCAGCAGCGTAGAGCCAGGAAATGAAAAACTGTTTTTT

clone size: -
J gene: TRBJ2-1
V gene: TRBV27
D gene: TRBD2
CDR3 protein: CASRASAGEVVNEQFF
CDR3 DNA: TGTGCCAGCCGAGCCTCAGCGGGAGAGGTCGTCAATGAGCAGTTCTTC

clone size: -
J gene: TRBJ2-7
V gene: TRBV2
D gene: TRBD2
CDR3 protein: CASTGGRLYEQYF
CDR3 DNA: TGTGCCAGCACGGGGGGGCGCCTCTACGAGCAGTACTTC

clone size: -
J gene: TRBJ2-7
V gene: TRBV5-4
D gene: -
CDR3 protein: CASSTSSEQYF
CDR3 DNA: TGTGCCAGCAGTACTTCATCCGAGCAGTACTTC

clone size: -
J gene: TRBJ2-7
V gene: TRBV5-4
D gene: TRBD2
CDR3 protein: CASSLVAGTTSYEQYF
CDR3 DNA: TGTGCCAGCAGCTTGGTAGCGGGGACTACCTCCTACGAGCAGTACTTC

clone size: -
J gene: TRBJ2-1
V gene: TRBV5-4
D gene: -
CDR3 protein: CASSLGGDHEQFF
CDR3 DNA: TGTGCCAGCAGCCTGGGCGGGGACCATGAGCAGTTCTTC

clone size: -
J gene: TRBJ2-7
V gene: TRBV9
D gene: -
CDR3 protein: CASSVGVRAADEQYF
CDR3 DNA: TGTGCCAGCAGCGTAGGGGTTCGAGCGGCGGACGAGCAGTACTTC

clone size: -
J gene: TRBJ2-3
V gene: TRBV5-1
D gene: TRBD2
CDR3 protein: CASSLVWSSGSLTDTQYF
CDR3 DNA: TGCGCCAGCAGCTTGGTCTGGTCTAGCGGGAGTCTAACAGATACGCAGTATTTT

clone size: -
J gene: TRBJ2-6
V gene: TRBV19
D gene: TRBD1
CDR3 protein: CATGDRGSGANVLTF
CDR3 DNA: TGTGCCACCGGGGACAGGGGTTCTGGGGCCAACGTCCTGACTTTC